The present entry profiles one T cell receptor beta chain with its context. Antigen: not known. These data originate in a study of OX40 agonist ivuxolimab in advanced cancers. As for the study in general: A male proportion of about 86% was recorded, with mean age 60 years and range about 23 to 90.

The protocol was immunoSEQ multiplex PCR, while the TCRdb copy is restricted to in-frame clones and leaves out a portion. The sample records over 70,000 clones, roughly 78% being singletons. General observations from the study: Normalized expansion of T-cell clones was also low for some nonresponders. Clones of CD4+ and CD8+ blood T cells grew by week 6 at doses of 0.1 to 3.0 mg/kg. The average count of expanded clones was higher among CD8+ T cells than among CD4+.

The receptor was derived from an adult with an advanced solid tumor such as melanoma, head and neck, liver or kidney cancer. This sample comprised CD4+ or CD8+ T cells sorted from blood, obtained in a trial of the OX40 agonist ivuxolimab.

This CDR3 is CASFRVLNTEAFF. The CDR3, as DNA: TGTGCCAGCTTCAGGGTGTTGAACACTGAAGCTTTCTTT. The V gene is TRBV27, the J gene TRBJ1-1; D is perhaps TRBD1 (5 bases). Germline CDR1 and CDR2: MNHEY and SMNVEV (reference sequence). CDR3 length equals 13 residues. Trimming removed 8 bases at V and 0 bases at J, with 10 bases between.